A selection of T cell receptor beta chains follows, all from one sample in a study of glioma-infiltrating T cells after dendritic cell vaccination. Sequencing used immunoSEQ multiplex PCR; TCRdb keeps in-frame clones, though not all of them. The table lists approximately 92,000 clones, 65% to 85% of them singletons. The sequencing used blood, collected after dendritic cell vaccination. These TCRs come from a human donor with glioblastoma. The CDR3 runs from the conserved cysteine through the conserved F or W. D genes are given only for firm matches. Some rows mark clone size as missing; the rest say once, few, many or name a class of expanded clone.

V: TRBV19
J: TRBJ1-1
D: TRBD1
size: few
DNA: TGTGCCAGCACAGGGGGGTGGCACACTGAAGCTTTCTTT
CDR3: CASTGGWHTEAFF

V: TRBV18
J: TRBJ2-7
D: TRBD1
size: -
DNA: TGTGCCAGCTCATCCGGACAGGGGGTTTACGAGCAGTACTTC
CDR3: CASSSGQGVYEQYF

V: TRBV10-2
J: TRBJ2-7
D: TRBD1
size: -
DNA: TGCGCCAGCACCGAGACTACCCAGGGGGCTAGCGAGCAGTACTTC
CDR3: CASTETTQGASEQYF

V: TRBV19
J: TRBJ2-7
D: -
size: -
DNA: TGTGCCAGTAGTATCTCTAGGGACAAGGGGTCCTACGAGCAGTACTTC
CDR3: CASSISRDKGSYEQYF

V: TRBV6-5
J: TRBJ1-6
D: -
size: -
DNA: TGTGCCAGCAGGGAGGACGGTATTTATTCACCCCTCCACTTT
CDR3: CASREDGIYSPLHF

V: TRBV10-3
J: TRBJ2-7
D: -
size: -
DNA: TGTGCCAGCGCTTCTCAGACAGGTCAATTAGGCGAGCAGTACTTC
CDR3: CASASQTGQLGEQYF

V: TRBV5-4
J: TRBJ2-1
D: TRBD2
size: -
DNA: TGTGCCAGCAGCTTGGGGGCTAGCGGTTTCTACAATGAGCAGTTCTTC
CDR3: CASSLGASGFYNEQFF

V: TRBV12-5
J: TRBJ1-2
D: TRBD1
size: -
DNA: TGTGCTAGTGGTTTCTCCTTATCAGGGGGAGGTGGCTACACCTTC
CDR3: CASGFSLSGGGGYTF

V: TRBV6-1
J: TRBJ1-2
D: TRBD1
size: -
DNA: TGTGCCAGCAGTCTGGGACAGCGTTATGGCTACACCTTC
CDR3: CASSLGQRYGYTF

V: TRBV5-1
J: TRBJ1-3
D: -
size: -
DNA: TGCGCCAGCAGCTCGTTTTCCGGGGGTACCCTTTCAGGCACCATATATTTT
CDR3: CASSSFSGGTLSGTIYF

V: TRBV18
J: TRBJ1-5
D: -
size: once
DNA: TGTGCCAGCTCACCTCTGCAGGGGAATTATCAGCCCCAGCATTTT
CDR3: CASSPLQGNYQPQHF

V: TRBV5-8
J: TRBJ1-3
D: TRBD1
size: -
DNA: TGTGCCAGCAGCCGGCTACCCCCGGGACAGATAAACACCATATATTTT
CDR3: CASSRLPPGQINTIYF

V: TRBV7-9
J: TRBJ1-2
D: TRBD1
size: -
DNA: TGTGCCAGCAGCGGCACCCGGGACAGGGGAGAAGGCTACACCTTC
CDR3: CASSGTRDRGEGYTF